The clone carrying this T cell receptor beta chain was detected ten times or more. Its antigen remains unknown. This entry belongs to a study of regulatory T cells in long-lasting Graves disease. Documented time point: newly diagnosed GD, antithyroid drugs for less than 3 months. PBMC RNA served as the TCR library source. EDTA tubes collected 7.5 to 9.5 milliliters of peripheral blood. Arm-PCR of CDR3 regions with iRepertoire HTBI primers generated TCR beta libraries. In the study's own analysis: Samples revealed fewer than 65 TRBV and roughly 15 TRBJ segments. MiXCR was run by TCRdb on the multiplex PCR reads, yielding one entry per CDR3 protein. The V and J calls, along with clone size, are taken from TCRdb and not from the paper's own processing. This table holds around 400,000 distinct CDR3 sequences, 15% to 18% found once. V gave up 2 bases and J gave up 4 bases, with 8 bases separating them. There are 13 residues in the CDR3. The germline V gene has CDR1 MNHEY and CDR2 SMNVEV (reference sequence).

Study findings and constraints: Shared public clonotypes totalled 2,741 in persistent patients, compared with roughly 970 in new patients. Persistent disease preferred TRBV28, TRBJ1-2 and TRBJ2-5.

The sequenced sample was peripheral blood mononuclear cells (PBMCs), obtained at new diagnosis, from a patient treated with antithyroid drugs. The clonotype originates from a female donor with Graves disease. The rearrangement uses TRBV27 and TRBJ1-1, with D unclear. The CDR3 DNA sequence: TGTGCCAGCAGTTTACAGGAGGGCACTGAAGCTTTCTTT. It translates to CASSLQEGTEAFF.